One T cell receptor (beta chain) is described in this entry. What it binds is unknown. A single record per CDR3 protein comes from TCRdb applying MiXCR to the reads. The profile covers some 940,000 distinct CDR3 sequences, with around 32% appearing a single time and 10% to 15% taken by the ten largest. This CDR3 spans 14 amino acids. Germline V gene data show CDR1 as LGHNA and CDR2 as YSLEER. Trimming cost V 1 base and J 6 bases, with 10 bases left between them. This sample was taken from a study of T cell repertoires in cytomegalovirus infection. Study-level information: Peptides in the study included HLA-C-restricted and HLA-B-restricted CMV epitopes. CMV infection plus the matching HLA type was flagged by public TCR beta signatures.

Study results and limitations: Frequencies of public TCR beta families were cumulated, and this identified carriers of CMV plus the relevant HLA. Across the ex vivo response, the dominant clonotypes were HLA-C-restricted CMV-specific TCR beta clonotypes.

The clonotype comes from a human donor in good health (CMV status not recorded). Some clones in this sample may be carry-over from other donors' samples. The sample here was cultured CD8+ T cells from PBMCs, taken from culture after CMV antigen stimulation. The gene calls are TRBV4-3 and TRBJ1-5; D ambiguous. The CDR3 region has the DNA TGCGCCAGCAGCCAAGTGGCAATGGGTCAGCCCCAGCATTTT. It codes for CASSQVAMGQPQHF.